This T cell receptor beta chain was captured by sequencing in a study of CD4 T cells in relation to SARS-CoV-2 and coronaviruses. Study-level information: ViraFEST: roughly 9-day antigen culture of PBMCs, then TCR beta CDR3 sequencing. Of the patients, fewer than 10 were male, 4 female, two Hispanic.

The V gene's germline CDR1 is SEHNR and CDR2 FQNEAQ (reference sequence). This CDR3 has 12 residues. Trimming left V 2 bases short and J 2 bases short, with 4 bases between. Notes on this clone: Its antigen is undetermined.

Sorted naive or memory CD4+ cells met CEF peptides for roughly ten days. Produced via immunoSEQ multiplex PCR; TCRdb's table is partial and in-frame only. Seen here are 40,000 to 50,000 clones, approximately 80% observed once, and the top ten hold around 1.2%. This chain joins TRBV7-9 and TRBJ2-7; D gene ambiguous. The sequence was collected from an adult with COVID-19. Sequenced sample: naive CD4+ T cells from PBMCs, cultured in vitro. Subset indicated: naive CD4+ T cells isolated by negative enrichment. In DNA form, the CDR3 reads TGTGCCAGCAGCTTAAATGCCTACGAGCAGTACTTC. This sequence encodes CASSLNAYEQYF.